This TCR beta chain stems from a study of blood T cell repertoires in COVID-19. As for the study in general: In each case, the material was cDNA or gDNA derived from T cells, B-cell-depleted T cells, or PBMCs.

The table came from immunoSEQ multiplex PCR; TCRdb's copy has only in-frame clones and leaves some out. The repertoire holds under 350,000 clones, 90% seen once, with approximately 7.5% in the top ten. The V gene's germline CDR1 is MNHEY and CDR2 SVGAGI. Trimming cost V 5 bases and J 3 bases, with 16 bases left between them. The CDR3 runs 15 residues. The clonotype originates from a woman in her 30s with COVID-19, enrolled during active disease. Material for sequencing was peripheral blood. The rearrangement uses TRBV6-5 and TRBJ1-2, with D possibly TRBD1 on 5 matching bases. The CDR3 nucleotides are TGTGCCAGCAGTCCACGCCGGACACAGGACTATGGCTACACCTTC. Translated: CASSPRRTQDYGYTF.